A single sample gave rise to the 30 T cell receptor beta chains below, sequenced in a study of cytomegalovirus exposure and HLA in healthy donors (dated by TCRdb to about 2017). The library was generated by the immunoSEQ multiplex PCR assay. A mixture of 60 forward primers for TCR Vbeta segments and 13 reverse primers for TCR Jbeta segments was used in the multiplex PCR. This immuneACCESS table, as held by TCRdb, lists in-frame sequences with V and J called but not all clones. Of the missing ones, under half trace to an unresolved V gene in checked studies; the others have no known cause. The table for this sample lists 130,000 or so clones; 60% to 85% of them were counted only once. The ten biggest clones cover about 1.5% of the sample. The sequencing sample was made of PBMCs. These receptors all stem from a young woman in good health and CMV-seronegative.

The CDR3 here is CASSPRQESDEQFF. Here the CDR3 DNA reads TGTGCCAGCAGCCCCCGACAGGAATCGGATGAGCAGTTCTTC. The chain links TRBV7-9 to TRBJ2-1; the D gene is possibly TRBD1 (6 bases). Trimming removed 5 bases from V and 8 bases from J, with 16 bases in between. Germline CDR1 reads SEHNR; CDR2 reads FQNEAQ (reference sequence). The CDR3 length is 14 residues.

The gene calls are TRBV18 and TRBJ2-7, with D unresolved. V dropped 0 bases and J dropped 4 bases, with 7 bases sitting between them. The germline gives CDR1 KGHSH, CDR2 LQKENI. The CDR3 contains 13 residues. The CDR3 DNA is TGTGCCAGCTCACCACCGGTGACTTACGAGCAGTACTTC. This encodes CASSPPVTYEQYF.

This chain links TRBV23-1 with TRBJ1-4; TRBD1 matches at 7 bases. TRBV23-1 is sorted into the ORF group, with uncertain function. Trimming cost V 4 bases and J 6 bases; bases outside gene matches: 11. The CDR3 spans 16 residues. CDR3 bases: TGCGCCAGCAGTCCGGGGACGACAGGGAAGGATGAAAAACTGTTTTTT. Translation: CASSPGTTGKDEKLFF.

The chain is built from TRBV2 and TRBJ2-2, with 8 nucleotides matching TRBD1. Trimming cost V 7 bases and J 5 bases; bases outside gene matches: 9. The length of the CDR3 is 15 residues. The V gene's germline CDR1 is SNHLY and CDR2 FYNNEI. CDR3 in amino acids: CASISDRVVTGELFF. For the CDR3, the DNA is TGTGCCAGCATTTCGGACAGGGTGGTAACCGGGGAGCTGTTTTTT.

The gene calls are TRBV10-3 and TRBJ2-1; tentatively, D is TRBD1 (6 bases). The CDR3 runs to 14 residues. Germline CDR1 reads ENHRY; CDR2 reads SYGVKD. V lost 6 bases and J lost 8, with 17 bases in between. CDR3: CAIRDAGERDEQFF. In DNA form, the CDR3 reads TGTGCCATCAGGGACGCAGGGGAGAGAGATGAGCAGTTCTTC.

This chain links TRBV18 with TRBJ2-1; D possibly corresponds to TRBD2 (5 bases). CDR1 is KGHSH, CDR2 LQKENI, per germline. The V gene lost 2 bases and the J gene lost 14 bases, with 13 bases spanning the gap. There are 12 residues in the CDR3. The CDR3 loop is CASSPEGPGKFF. CDR3 nucleotides: TGTGCCAGCTCACCAGAGGGCCCCGGTAAGTTCTTC.

The rearrangement uses TRBV23-1 and TRBJ2-7; TRBD2 is a possible D gene (6 bases). TRBV23-1 falls under the ORF class, with uncertain function. Between the trimmed V and J ends, which lost 4 bases and 3 bases, there was a span of 13 bases. The CDR3 has 14 amino acids. CDR3 nucleotides: TGCGCCAGCAGTCTGTGGGACTTCTACTACGAGCAGTACTTC. This encodes CASSLWDFYYEQYF.

The chain combines TRBV6-5 with TRBJ1-2; D perhaps matches TRBD1 (6 bases). The V end lost 6 bases, the J end lost 7 bases, and 21 bases lay between the germline ends. Germline lookup yields CDR1 MNHEY and CDR2 SVGAGI. This CDR3 contains 15 residues. For the CDR3, the DNA is TGTGCCAGCAGCGAGGCAGGGGCGGCTAGGGTTGGCTACACCTTC. The encoded protein is CASSEAGAARVGYTF.

This chain connects TRBV15 to TRBJ1-5; TRBD1 might be the D (5 bases). CDR1 is LNHNV and CDR2 is YYDKDF in the germline V gene (reference sequence). The V and J ends lost 0 bases and 0 bases respectively, with 15 bases between them. The CDR3 is made up of 18 amino acids. CDR3 coding DNA: TGTGCCACCAGCAGAGATGGAGTGACAGACCTTAGCAATCAGCCCCAGCATTTT. Translating it yields CATSRDGVTDLSNQPQHF. Full variable domain (remainder filled in from reference TRBV15 and TRBJ1-5): DAMVIQNPRYQVTQFGKPVTLSCSQTLNHNVMYWYQQKSSQAPKLLFHYYDKDFNNEADTPDNFQSRRPNTSFCFLDIRSPGLGDTAMYLCATSRDGVTDLSNQPQHFGDGTRLSIL.

The chain is built from TRBV5-1 and TRBJ1-1, with a possible D match to TRBD1 (5 bases). Germline V lookup: CDR1 SGHRS, CDR2 YFSETQ. The CDR3 loop spans 15 amino acids. V shed 0 bases and J shed 1 base, with 10 bases lying between them. The CDR3 is CASSLDGGKNTEAFF. The DNA of the CDR3 is TGCGCCAGCAGCTTGGATGGGGGGAAGAACACTGAAGCTTTCTTT.

The chain uses TRBV5-8 and TRBJ1-1, with D maybe TRBD1 (6 bases). Germline CDR1 is SGHTS and CDR2 is YDEGEE. CDR3 length: 13 residues. V was trimmed by 4 bases and J by 4 bases, leaving 11 bases between them. CDR3 loop: CASSASRGTEAFF. The CDR3 bases are TGTGCCAGCAGCGCGAGCAGGGGCACTGAAGCTTTCTTT.

The chain employs TRBV30 and TRBJ2-2; TRBD2 agrees at 10 bases. Per germline, CDR1 GTSNPN and CDR2 SVGIG (reference sequence). The CDR3 contains 16 residues. The V gene end was trimmed by 2 bases and the J gene end by 5 bases; junction bases not matched to a gene: 8. The CDR3 nucleotides read TGTGCCTGGAGTCACAGGGCTAGCGGGAGAACCGGGGAGCTGTTTTTT. Its translation is CAWSHRASGRTGELFF.

This sequence joins TRBV5-1 and TRBJ2-1; 10 bases are shared with TRBD2. The V segment lost 4 bases and the J segment 4 bases; nucleotides outside the gene matches: 8. The CDR3 totals 16 residues. Germline V gives CDR1 SGHRS, CDR2 YFSETQ. Here the CDR3 reads CASSPGLAQVYNEQFF. In DNA, the CDR3 is TGCGCCAGCAGCCCGGGACTAGCGCAGGTATACAATGAGCAGTTCTTC. Variable domain in full (rest from reference TRBV5-1 and TRBJ2-1): KAGVTQTPRYLIKTRGQQVTLSCSPISGHRSVSWYQQTPGQGLQFLFEYFSETQRNKGNFPGRFSGRQFSNSRSEMNVSTLELGDSALYLCASSPGLAQVYNEQFFGPGTRLTVL.

This clone was seen just once. This chain uses TRBV7-9 with TRBJ2-1; D perhaps matches TRBD1 (6 bases). The CDR3 consists of 16 residues. Trimming removed 4 bases from V and 3 bases from J, with 16 bases in between. Germline-derived CDR1 and CDR2 are SEHNR and FQNEAQ (reference sequence). In DNA, the CDR3 is TGTGCCAGCAGCTCCTTACAGGGACCCCGCTACAATGAGCAGTTCTTC. It specifies CASSSLQGPRYNEQFF.

The rearrangement links TRBV5-4 to TRBJ1-4, with 7 positions matching TRBD1. V lost 4 bases, J lost 2 bases, and 14 bases stayed unmatched. The length of the CDR3 is 18 residues. CDR1 and CDR2 from the germline V gene are SGHNT and YYREEE (reference sequence). CDR3 amino acids: CASSPGRGGRSTNEKLFF. The CDR3 region has the DNA TGTGCCAGCAGCCCCGGGAGAGGGGGCAGGAGTACTAATGAAAAACTGTTTTTT.

The V call is TRBV5-1, the J call TRBJ2-1, with a weak D call TRBD2 (6 bases). Trimming left V 4 bases short and J 8 bases short, with 13 bases between. CDR1 and CDR2 from the germline V gene are SGHRS and YFSETQ. This CDR3 comprises 13 residues. CDR3 amino acids: CASSVRPGDEQFF. The CDR3 DNA reads TGCGCCAGCAGCGTTCGACCGGGGGATGAGCAGTTCTTC. The full variable domain, rest sourced from reference TRBV5-1 and TRBJ2-1, is KAGVTQTPRYLIKTRGQQVTLSCSPISGHRSVSWYQQTPGQGLQFLFEYFSETQRNKGNFPGRFSGRQFSNSRSEMNVSTLELGDSALYLCASSVRPGDEQFFGPGTRLTVL.

This clone was seen just once. The chain couples TRBV7-6 to TRBJ2-7; possible D gene TRBD1, 5 bases. The V gene's germline CDR1 is SGHVS and CDR2 FNYEAQ. V lost 5 bases and J lost 6, with 11 bases in between. This CDR3 spans 12 amino acids. In DNA, the CDR3 is TGTGCCAGCAGCCGCGGACACACCGAGCAGTACTTC. Residues: CASSRGHTEQYF.

This clone was seen a few times. V usage is TRBV6-5 and J usage is TRBJ1-1; D is undetermined. V was shortened by 6 bases and J by 8 bases, with 10 bases between the two germline ends. The CDR3 runs 11 residues. Per germline, CDR1 MNHEY and CDR2 SVGAGI. CDR3 region: CASSLAGEAFF. The CDR3 DNA is TGTGCCAGCAGCCTCGCGGGAGAAGCTTTCTTT.

CDR3 amino acids: CASSEVGDLGTQYF. Here the CDR3 DNA reads TGTGCCAGCAGTGAAGTGGGTGACCTAGGGACCCAGTACTTC. The chain recombines TRBV6-1 with TRBJ2-5; D not certain. CDR3 length: 14 residues. The V and J ends lost 1 base and 7 bases respectively, with 13 bases between them. The germline CDR1 and CDR2 sequences are MNHNS and SASEGT.

The chain joins TRBV29-1 to TRBJ1-2; unclear D gene. V lost 8 bases and J 4 bases, leaving 14 bases between the germline ends. The CDR3 runs 12 residues. Germline assignment: CDR1 SQVTM and CDR2 ANQGSEA. The CDR3 DNA is TGCAGCCCGAGCAACGGCGGCTATGGCTACACCTTC. Translation: CSPSNGGYGYTF. The variable domain in full, with the rest retrieved from reference TRBV29-1 and TRBJ1-2, is SAVISQKPSRDICQRGTSLTIQCQVDSQVTMMFWYRQQPGQSLTLIATANQGSEATYESGFVIDKFPISRPNLTFSTLTVSNMSPEDSSIYLCSPSNGGYGYTFGSGTRLTVV.

The rearrangement joins TRBV19 to TRBJ2-3; D gene unclear. V was clipped by 1 base and J by 6 bases, with 8 bases between them. Per germline, CDR1 LNHDA and CDR2 SQIVND (reference sequence). This CDR3 has 13 residues. Written as DNA, the CDR3 is TGTGCCAGTAGTATAGTGCTCCGGGATACGCAGTATTTT. Translated, it gives CASSIVLRDTQYF.

This chain links TRBV6-5 with TRBJ2-1; the match to TRBD1 covers 7 bases. Looked up from germline, CDR1 is MNHEY and CDR2 is SVGAGI. The CDR3 spans 14 residues. V dropped 6 bases and J dropped 5; count of bases not matched to a gene: 7. The CDR3, as DNA: TGTGCCAGCAGGGACAGGAGTACTAACAATGAGCAGTTCTTC. This encodes CASRDRSTNNEQFF.

The V and J genes are TRBV27 and TRBJ2-5; TRBD2 matches 10 bases. After removal of 2 bases from V and 1 base from J, the junction contained 4 bases not matched to a gene. CDR1 is MNHEY and CDR2 is SMNVEV in the germline V gene (reference sequence). The CDR3 runs to 16 residues. CDR3: CASSLIPSGSQETQYF. CDR3 bases: TGTGCCAGCAGTTTAATACCTAGCGGGAGCCAAGAGACCCAGTACTTC.

The chain links TRBV6-1 to TRBJ1-3; the D gene is possibly TRBD1 (5 bases). Germline values: CDR1 MNHNS, CDR2 SASEGT. V was pared by 6 bases and J by 2 bases, with 11 bases between. The CDR3 totals 14 residues. In DNA form, the CDR3 reads TGTGCCAGCAGGGCCCCGGGGGCTGGAAACACCATATATTTT. This translates into CASRAPGAGNTIYF.

The chain joins TRBV7-9 to TRBJ2-7; tentatively, D is TRBD2 (5 bases). V was shortened by 3 bases and J by 1 base, with 13 bases between the two germline ends. The germline V gene has CDR1 SEHNR and CDR2 FQNEAQ (reference sequence). The CDR3 is made up of 15 amino acids. The CDR3 sequence: CASSLAPGRSYEQYF. The CDR3 DNA sequence: TGTGCCAGCAGCTTGGCCCCGGGGAGATCCTACGAGCAGTACTTC.

This chain's CDR3 is CASSVVDYSYEQYF. CDR3 DNA sequence: TGTGCCAGCAGCGTAGTAGACTATTCCTACGAGCAGTACTTC. The gene calls are TRBV9 and TRBJ2-7; D might be TRBD2 (5 bases). Germline CDR1 and CDR2: SGDLS and YYNGEE. Between the trimmed V and J ends, which lost 0 bases and 1 base, there was a span of 8 bases. This CDR3 is 14 amino acids long.

The chain has TRBV7-9 and TRBJ1-5; D remains unclear. Germline loops: CDR1 SEHNR, CDR2 FQNEAQ (reference sequence). This CDR3 contains 15 residues. Trimming cost V 5 bases and J 1 base, with 12 bases left between them. CDR3 coding DNA: TGTGCCAGCAGCGCTAGAGGCGGAAGCAATCAGCCCCAGCATTTT. Translated: CASSARGGSNQPQHF. Looking up the rest from reference TRBV7-9 and TRBJ1-5 gives the full variable domain: DTGVSQNPRHKITKRGQNVTFRCDPISEHNRLYWYRQTLGQGPEFLTYFQNEAQLEKSRLLSDRFSAERPKGSFSTLEIQRTEQGDSAMYLCASSARGGSNQPQHFGDGTRLSIL.

Concerning this clone itself: At one end, the junction sequence differs from germline, possibly due to a read error. V is TRBV19 and J is TRBJ2-1, with 7 bases matching TRBD2. Germline lookup yields CDR1 LNHDA and CDR2 SQIVND (reference sequence). The CDR3 totals 15 residues. CDR3 coding DNA: TGTGCCACCACCCCCTCCAGCGGGGCCTATAATGAGCAGTTCTTC. The encoded protein is CATTPSSGAYNEQFF.

This chain joins TRBV15 and TRBJ1-5, with D tentatively TRBD1 (5 bases). This CDR3 comprises 16 residues. CDR1 is LNHNV, CDR2 YYDKDF, per germline (reference sequence). V dropped 0 bases and J dropped 0 bases, with 9 bases sitting between them. For the CDR3, the DNA is TGTGCCACCAGCAGAGATAGGCAGGGTAGCAATCAGCCCCAGCATTTT. Translation gives CATSRDRQGSNQPQHF.

This chain connects TRBV5-5 to TRBJ1-2; tentatively, D is TRBD1 (6 bases). CDR1 and CDR2 from the germline V gene are SGHKS and YYEKEE (reference sequence). CDR3 size: 15 residues. The V and J ends lost 4 bases and 3 bases respectively, with 16 bases between them. CDR3: CASSLSLAGDYGYTF. The CDR3 nucleotides are TGTGCCAGCAGCCTATCGCTCGCAGGGGACTATGGCTACACCTTC. Supplemented by reference TRBV5-5 and TRBJ1-2, the full variable domain reads DAGVTQSPTHLIKTRGQQVTLRCSPISGHKSVSWYQQVLGQGPQFIFQYYEKEERGRGNFPDRFSARQFPNYSSELNVNALLLGDSALYLCASSLSLAGDYGYTFGSGTRLTVV.